The present T cell receptor beta chain was sequenced within a study of blood T cell repertoires in COVID-19. Study in general: The United States, Italy and Spain provided the acute and convalescent COVID-19 samples. Nucleic acid was either cDNA or gDNA, and it came from T cells, B-cell-depleted T cells, or PBMCs.

The protocol was immunoSEQ multiplex PCR, while the TCRdb copy is restricted to in-frame clones and leaves out a portion. The sample holds about 190,000 clones, around nine tenths seen once. In germline, CDR1 is ENHRY, CDR2 SYGVKD. V shed 4 bases, J shed 0 bases, and the junction held 5 bases outside the gene matches. This CDR3 is built from 19 residues. Sequencing was carried out using peripheral blood. This sequence joins TRBV10-3 and TRBJ2-2, with 16 nucleotides matching TRBD2. The receptor was derived from a woman aged 35 to 49 who had recovered from COVID-19. CDR3 sequence reads: CAISGGTSGRASNTGELFF. The CDR3 DNA reads as TGTGCCATCAGTGGTGGGACTAGCGGGAGGGCCTCGAACACCGGGGAGCTGTTTTTT.